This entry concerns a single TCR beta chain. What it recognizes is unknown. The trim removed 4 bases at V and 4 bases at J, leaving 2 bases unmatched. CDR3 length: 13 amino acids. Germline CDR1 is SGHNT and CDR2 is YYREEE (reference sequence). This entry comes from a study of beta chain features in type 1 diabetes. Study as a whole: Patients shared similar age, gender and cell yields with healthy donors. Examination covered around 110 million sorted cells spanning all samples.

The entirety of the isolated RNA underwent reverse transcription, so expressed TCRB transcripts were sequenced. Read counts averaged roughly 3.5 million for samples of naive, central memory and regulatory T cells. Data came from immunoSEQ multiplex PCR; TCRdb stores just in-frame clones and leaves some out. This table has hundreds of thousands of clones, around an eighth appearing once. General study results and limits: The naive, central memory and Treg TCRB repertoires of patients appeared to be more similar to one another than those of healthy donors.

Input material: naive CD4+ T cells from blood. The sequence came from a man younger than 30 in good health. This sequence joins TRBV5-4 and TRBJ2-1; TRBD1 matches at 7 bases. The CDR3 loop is CASSRDRYNEQFF. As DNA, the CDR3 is TGTGCCAGCAGCAGGGACAGATACAATGAGCAGTTCTTC.